The entry below describes one TCR beta chain. The target antigen is unknown. This record comes from a study of spatial heterogeneity in lung cancer. Findings and caveats of the study: Within tumors, counts of expanded alpha and beta TCRs tracked tumor mutation counts.

All TCR cDNA molecules were individually tagged with a unique molecular identifier. Via MiXCR, TCRdb re-called the 5' RACE reads, giving one row per CDR3 protein. Of 8,000 to 9,500 distinct CDR3 sequences detected, 5.5% to 7.5% appear once; the ten largest clones hold 8.6%. Noted time point: sample taken at primary tumor resection. The TCR comes from a male donor with early-stage non-small cell lung cancer. The material was lung tumor tissue, obtained at surgery.

CDR3 protein: CASSFPGRTNYTF. The CDR3 nucleotides read TGTGCCAGCAGTTTTCCTGGCAGGACGAACTACACCTTC. The chain combines TRBV12-3 or TRBV12-4 with TRBJ1-2, with unresolved D. V lost 3 bases, J lost 10 bases, and 15 bases lay in between. This CDR3 is built from 13 residues.